This TCR beta chain comes out of a study of T cell repertoires in cytomegalovirus infection. TCRdb redid the calling of the reads with MiXCR, one entry per CDR3 protein. The table includes roughly 310,000 distinct CDR3 sequences, 29% detected once. General study findings and limits: The response measured ex vivo was dominated by TCR beta clonotypes (HLA-C-restricted and CMV-specific).

This clonotype showed up just a few times. Its antigen remains unknown. Germline loops: CDR1 SGHAT, CDR2 FQNNGV. Trimming took 2 bases from V and 1 from J; bases not matched to a gene: 10. CDR3 length: 17 residues. Source: cultured PBMCs, taken from culture after CMV antigen stimulation. This TCR was recovered from a human donor in good health (CMV status not recorded). Some clones in this sample may be carry-over from other donors' samples. J is TRBJ1-1 and V is TRBV11-2; TRBD1 matches at 7 bases. CDR3 bases: TGTGCCAGCAGCTTATGGGGACAGCCTACTCAGAACACTGAAGCTTTCTTT. It specifies CASSLWGQPTQNTEAFF. Drawing the rest from reference TRBV11-2 and TRBJ1-1, the complete variable domain is EAGVAQSPRYKIIEKRQSVAFWCNPISGHATLYWYQQILGQGPKLLIQFQNNGVVDDSQLPKDRFSAERLKGVDSTLKIQPAKLEDSAVYLCASSLWGQPTQNTEAFFGQGTRLTVV.